The rows below give T cell receptor beta chains drawn from one sample of a study of T cell responses to AZD1222 COVID-19 vaccine. Only in-frame clones appear in the TCRdb table, and some are missing; sequencing was by immunoSEQ multiplex PCR. The repertoire holds more than 150,000 clones, with 80% to 90% as singletons. This specimen consisted of peripheral blood, obtained on day 0 of AZD1222 vaccination. The receptors here all came from an adult in good health. CDR3s include the opening cysteine and the closing phenylalanine or tryptophan. The order of the fields is D gene, clone size, V gene, J gene, CDR3 protein, CDR3 DNA. A D gene is named only where the DNA matches it firmly. Clone size is not always given. Where it is, it says once, few, many or a class for expanded clones.

TRBD2	once	TRBV6-5	TRBJ2-7	CASSPRGLGEGEQYF	TGTGCCAGCAGTCCCCGAGGACTAGGCGAGGGCGAGCAGTACTTC
TRBD1	NA	TRBV7-2	TRBJ1-1	CASTPSTGGLPFF	TGTGCCAGCACCCCGAGTACAGGGGGCTTACCTTTCTTT
NA	NA	TRBV11-2	TRBJ1-3	CASSLGGAGNTIYF	TGTGCCAGCAGCTTAGGAGGGGCTGGAAACACCATATATTTT
NA	NA	TRBV7-8	TRBJ1-1	CASSLIQGTEAFF	TGTGCCAGCAGTTTGATACAGGGCACTGAAGCTTTCTTT
TRBD1	NA	TRBV28	TRBJ1-6	CASSQGGRNSPLHF	TGTGCCAGCAGCCAGGGGGGAAGAAATTCACCCCTCCACTTT
NA	NA	TRBV20-1	TRBJ1-3	CSASRNPGRGNTIYF	TGCAGTGCTAGTCGGAATCCGGGGAGGGGAAACACCATATATTTT
NA	NA	TRBV18	TRBJ1-1	CASSLKENTEAFF	TGTGCCAGCTCACTAAAGGAGAACACTGAAGCTTTCTTT
NA	NA	TRBV5-8	TRBJ1-1	CASRWTTYEAFF	TGTGCCAGCAGATGGACAACTTATGAAGCTTTCTTT
TRBD2	NA	TRBV27	TRBJ2-7	CASSLSTSGLYEQYF	TGTGCCAGCAGTTTATCGACTAGCGGGCTATACGAGCAGTACTTC
NA	NA	TRBV29-1	TRBJ2-7	CSVEGRGLSSEQYF	TGCAGCGTTGAAGGAAGAGGGTTGTCCTCCGAGCAGTACTTC
TRBD2	NA	TRBV7-3	TRBJ2-1	CASSLLADSYNEQFF	TGTGCCAGCAGCCTCCTAGCGGACTCCTACAATGAGCAGTTCTTC
NA	NA	TRBV19	TRBJ1-5	CASSGWTPEGGQPQHF	TGTGCCAGTAGTGGGTGGACCCCCGAGGGAGGTCAGCCCCAGCATTTT
NA	few	TRBV6-6	TRBJ1-4	CASSSKRGGTNEKLFF	TGTGCCAGCAGTTCCAAGCGGGGGGGAACTAATGAAAAACTGTTTTTT
NA	once	TRBV5-3	TRBJ2-2	CARSLVVAGGELFF	TGTGCCAGAAGCTTGGTAGTCGCCGGGGGGGAGCTGTTTTTT
TRBD1	NA	TRBV6-5	TRBJ1-2	CASTLSRGHGYTF	TGTGCCAGTACCTTGAGCAGGGGGCATGGCTACACCTTC
TRBD2	NA	TRBV5-1	TRBJ2-3	CASSLGLTSGGDTQYF	TGCGCCAGCAGCTTGGGACTTACTAGCGGAGGAGATACGCAGTATTTT
NA	NA	TRBV7-9	TRBJ2-3	CASSPRPEAHNRDTQYF	TGTGCCAGCAGCCCTCGACCCGAGGCGCACAACCGAGATACGCAGTATTTT
NA	NA	TRBV5-6	TRBJ1-3	CASSVTTGTGNTIYF	TGTGCCAGCAGCGTCACCACAGGTACTGGAAACACCATATATTTT
TRBD1	NA	TRBV7-9	TRBJ1-1	CASSPEYQGVSEAFF	TGTGCCAGCAGCCCAGAGTACCAGGGGGTATCTGAAGCTTTCTTT
NA	NA	TRBV6-1	TRBJ1-1	CASSEGWAVSTEAFF	TGTGCCAGCAGTGAAGGTTGGGCTGTAAGCACTGAAGCTTTCTTT
NA	NA	TRBV6-2/TRBV6-3	TRBJ1-1	CASSEQGHTEAFF	TGTGCCAGCAGCGAACAGGGCCACACTGAAGCTTTCTTT
NA	once	TRBV7-2	TRBJ2-5	CASSLEPGRSTQYF	TGTGCCAGCAGCTTAGAGCCTGGACGGTCGACCCAGTACTTC
TRBD1	NA	TRBV28	TRBJ2-7	CASSSYDRVSEQYF	TGTGCCAGCAGTTCGTATGACAGGGTAAGCGAGCAGTACTTC
NA	NA	TRBV18	TRBJ1-2	CASSTTDNYGYTF	TGTGCCAGCTCAACTACAGATAACTATGGCTACACCTTC
NA	NA	TRBV13	TRBJ2-1	CASSLELTYNEQFF	TGTGCCAGCAGCTTAGAACTAACCTACAATGAGCAGTTCTTC
TRBD2	NA	TRBV15	TRBJ2-5	CATSKGRDETQYF	TGTGCCACCAGCAAGGGGAGGGACGAGACCCAGTACTTC
NA	few	TRBV29-1	TRBJ2-4	CSVEPPTSIQYF	TGCAGCGTTGAACCACCAACAAGTATTCAGTACTTC
NA	NA	TRBV21-1	TRBJ1-1	CASSAKPGHLNTEAFF	TGTGCCAGCAGCGCCAAACCGGGACACCTGAACACTGAAGCTTTCTTT
TRBD1	NA	TRBV28	TRBJ2-4	CASGKTGALAKNIQYF	TGTGCCAGCGGCAAGACAGGGGCCCTAGCCAAAAACATTCAGTACTTC
NA	NA	TRBV18	TRBJ2-7	CASSLQGVHEQYF	TGTGCCAGCTCACTCCAGGGAGTCCACGAGCAGTACTTC
NA	NA	TRBV24-1	TRBJ2-1	CATSDPTDLGYNEQFF	TGTGCCACCAGTGATCCGACAGATCTGGGCTACAATGAGCAGTTCTTC
TRBD2	NA	TRBV11-3	TRBJ2-1	CASSLGGTSPSNEQFF	TGTGCCAGCAGCTTAGGGGGGACTAGCCCCTCCAATGAGCAGTTCTTC
NA	NA	TRBV4-3	TRBJ2-3	CASSQRLADTQYF	TGCGCCAGCAGCCAACGACTCGCAGATACGCAGTATTTT
NA	few	TRBV28	TRBJ1-2	CASSLNIYGYTF	TGTGCCAGCAGCCTCAATATTTATGGCTACACCTTC
TRBD1	NA	TRBV5-4	TRBJ2-3	CASSFRTGDNTQYF	TGTGCCAGCAGCTTCCGGACAGGCGATAATACGCAGTATTTT
TRBD1	NA	TRBV3-1/TRBV3-2	TRBJ2-7	CASSDHAPGGYEQYF	TGTGCCAGCAGTGACCACGCCCCAGGGGGTTACGAGCAGTACTTC
NA	NA	TRBV30	TRBJ1-1	CAWSLSGGRVETEAFF	TGTGCCTGGAGCCTCTCTGGGGGCAGGGTTGAGACTGAAGCTTTCTTT
NA	NA	TRBV19	TRBJ2-5	CASSYGFPHPETQYF	TGTGCCAGTAGTTATGGGTTTCCCCACCCAGAGACCCAGTACTTC
NA	NA	TRBV6-1	TRBJ2-2	CASSEAEAAGELFF	TGTGCCAGCAGTGAAGCCGAGGCTGCCGGGGAGCTGTTTTTT
NA	NA	TRBV3-1/TRBV3-2	TRBJ2-2	CASSRGAARTGELFF	TGTGCCAGCAGCCGGGGGGCGGCGAGGACCGGGGAGCTGTTTTTT
TRBD1	NA	TRBV7-7	TRBJ2-1	CASSWGDRGLNEQFF	TGTGCTAGCAGCTGGGGGGACAGGGGGCTAAATGAGCAGTTCTTC
NA	NA	TRBV3-1/TRBV3-2	TRBJ2-7	CASSQGSEQYF	TGTGCCAGCAGCCAGGGGAGCGAGCAGTACTTC
TRBD2	NA	TRBV7-6	TRBJ2-7	CASSLASAGGRSYEQYF	TGTGCCAGCAGCTTAGCTTCAGCGGGGGGGCGGTCCTACGAGCAGTACTTC
NA	NA	TRBV21-1	TRBJ1-1	CASSRVRTEAFF	TGTGCCAGCAGCAGGGTACGCACTGAAGCTTTCTTT
NA	NA	TRBV5-4	TRBJ2-2	CASSLVQEPNTGELFF	TGTGCCAGCAGCTTGGTCCAGGAGCCGAACACCGGGGAGCTGTTTTTT
NA	NA	TRBV30	TRBJ1-3	CAWMGSDSGNTIYF	TGTGCCTGGATGGGGAGTGACTCTGGAAACACCATATATTTT
NA	NA	TRBV6-6	TRBJ2-7	CASTRGSSYEQYF	TGTGCCAGCACTCGGGGCTCCTCCTACGAGCAGTACTTC
NA	NA	TRBV12-5	TRBJ2-7	CASGRGFSGSSYEQYF	TGTGCTAGTGGTAGAGGATTTAGCGGTAGCTCCTACGAGCAGTACTTC